This is a list of T cell receptor beta chains from one sample in a study of post-analysis software for immune sequencing data. TCRdb recomputed calls from the PCR reads with MiXCR, one row per CDR3 protein. The sample consists of about 460,000 distinct CDR3 sequences, approximately 45% of them appearing once. Sequenced material: blood. Every receptor here comes from a girl aged 10 to 17 with multiple sclerosis. Each CDR3 is given with its conserved first and last residue. D genes are given only for firm matches. Clone size, where shown, is once, few, many, or a class for clones that have expanded.

v_gene: TRBV29-1
j_gene: TRBJ2-7
d_gene: .
abundance: many
CDR3nt: TGCAGCGTCCCTGCCTTGGAGAACCAGTACTTC
CDR3aa: CSVPALENQYF

v_gene: TRBV7-9
j_gene: TRBJ2-4
d_gene: .
abundance: .
CDR3nt: TGTGCCAGCAGCTTCGTGGGGGCCAAAAACATTCAGTACTTC
CDR3aa: CASSFVGAKNIQYF

v_gene: TRBV28
j_gene: TRBJ2-6
d_gene: TRBD2
abundance: .
CDR3nt: TGTGCCAGCAGTTCGACTAGCGGGATACCCGGGGCCAACGTCCGGACTTTC
CDR3aa: CASSSTSGIPGANVRTF

v_gene: TRBV19
j_gene: TRBJ2-7
d_gene: .
abundance: .
CDR3nt: TGTGCCAGTAGTATCGAGGCCAGGGGTCCCTACGAGCAGTACTTC
CDR3aa: CASSIEARGPYEQYF

v_gene: TRBV4-1
j_gene: TRBJ1-5
d_gene: .
abundance: once
CDR3nt: TGCGCCAGCAGCCAAGAGTTAGGGTCCGGTCAGCCCCAGCATTTT
CDR3aa: CASSQELGSGQPQHF

v_gene: TRBV10-3
j_gene: TRBJ2-1
d_gene: TRBD2
abundance: .
CDR3nt: TGTGCCATCAATTCAGCGGGAGCTGAGGGTGAGCAGTTCTTC
CDR3aa: CAINSAGAEGEQFF

v_gene: TRBV27
j_gene: TRBJ2-7
d_gene: .
abundance: .
CDR3nt: TGTGCCAGCAGTCCTTCAGGCGGGACCCACTTCTCCTACGAGCAGTACTTC
CDR3aa: CASSPSGGTHFSYEQYF

v_gene: TRBV6-2/TRBV6-3
j_gene: TRBJ2-4
d_gene: .
abundance: few
CDR3nt: TGTGCCAGCAGTTACGAGGTAGACTTAAACATTCAGTACTTC
CDR3aa: CASSYEVDLNIQYF

v_gene: TRBV20-1
j_gene: TRBJ2-7
d_gene: .
abundance: .
CDR3nt: TGCAGTGCTCGTTGGGAGTCCGAGCAGTACTTC
CDR3aa: CSARWESEQYF

v_gene: TRBV20-1
j_gene: TRBJ2-1
d_gene: TRBD2
abundance: .
CDR3nt: TGCAGTGCTAGAGCACAGCGGGAGTCCTGGGATGAGCAGTTCTTC
CDR3aa: CSARAQRESWDEQFF

v_gene: TRBV7-9
j_gene: TRBJ2-7
d_gene: TRBD2
abundance: .
CDR3nt: TGTGCCAGCAGCTTAGCAATTAGCGGGAGCCCCCCCGGTGCCTACGAGCAGTACTTC
CDR3aa: CASSLAISGSPPGAYEQYF

v_gene: TRBV29-1
j_gene: TRBJ1-1
d_gene: .
abundance: once
CDR3nt: TGCAGCGTCCTAAGGCGTGTGAACACTGAAGCTTTCTTT
CDR3aa: CSVLRRVNTEAFF

v_gene: TRBV21-1
j_gene: TRBJ1-6
d_gene: .
abundance: .
CDR3nt: TGTGCCAGCAGCAAAGCCAGACCAGGAAGCTCCTATAATTCACCCCTCCACTTT
CDR3aa: CASSKARPGSSYNSPLHF

v_gene: TRBV20-1
j_gene: TRBJ2-1
d_gene: .
abundance: .
CDR3nt: TGCAGTGCTGCCGGAGGCACCTACTACAATGAGCAGTTCTTC
CDR3aa: CSAAGGTYYNEQFF

v_gene: TRBV6-1
j_gene: TRBJ2-7
d_gene: TRBD2
abundance: few
CDR3nt: TGTGCCAGCACCCCCGGGACTAGCGGTTACGAGCAGTACTTC
CDR3aa: CASTPGTSGYEQYF

v_gene: TRBV4-2
j_gene: TRBJ2-5
d_gene: .
abundance: .
CDR3nt: TGTGCCAGCAGCCAAGATCGGAAAGTTCATGAGCAGTACTTC
CDR3aa: CASSQDRKVHEQYF

v_gene: TRBV7-2
j_gene: TRBJ2-3
d_gene: TRBD2
abundance: .
CDR3nt: TGTGCCAGCAGCTTAGTTGGTAGCGGGAGATCTGTAGATACGCAGTATTTT
CDR3aa: CASSLVGSGRSVDTQYF

v_gene: TRBV5-5
j_gene: TRBJ2-7
d_gene: TRBD1
abundance: .
CDR3nt: TGTGCCAGCAGCCAGGGACAGGGGAGAACCTACGAGCAGTACTTC
CDR3aa: CASSQGQGRTYEQYF

v_gene: TRBV6-5
j_gene: TRBJ2-1
d_gene: .
abundance: .
CDR3nt: TGTGCCAGCAGTTACTCCGCAGGGAGCTCCTACAATGAGCAGTTCTTC
CDR3aa: CASSYSAGSSYNEQFF

v_gene: TRBV6-5
j_gene: TRBJ2-7
d_gene: TRBD2
abundance: few
CDR3nt: TGTGCCAGCAAGGATCGCCTAGCGGGCTCCTACGAGCAGTACTTC
CDR3aa: CASKDRLAGSYEQYF

v_gene: TRBV3-1
j_gene: TRBJ2-5
d_gene: .
abundance: few
CDR3nt: TGTGCCAGCAGCCAAGAGCACGAGACCCAGTACTTC
CDR3aa: CASSQEHETQYF